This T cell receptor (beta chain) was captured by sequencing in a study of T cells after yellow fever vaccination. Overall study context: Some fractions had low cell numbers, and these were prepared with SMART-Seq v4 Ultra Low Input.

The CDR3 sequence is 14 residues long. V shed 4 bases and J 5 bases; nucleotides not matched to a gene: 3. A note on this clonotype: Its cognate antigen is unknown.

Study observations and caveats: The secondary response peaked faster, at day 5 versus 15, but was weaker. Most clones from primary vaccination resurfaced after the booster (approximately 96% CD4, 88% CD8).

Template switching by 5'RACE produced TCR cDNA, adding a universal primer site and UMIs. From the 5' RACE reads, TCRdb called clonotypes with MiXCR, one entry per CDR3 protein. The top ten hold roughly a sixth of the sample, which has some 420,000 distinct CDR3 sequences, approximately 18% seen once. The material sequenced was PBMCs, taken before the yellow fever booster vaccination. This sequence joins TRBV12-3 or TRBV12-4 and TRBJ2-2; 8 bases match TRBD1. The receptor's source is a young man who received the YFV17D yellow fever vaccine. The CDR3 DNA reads TGTGCCAGCAGTTGGGACAGGCATACCGGGGAGCTGTTTTTT. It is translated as CASSWDRHTGELFF.